A selection of T cell receptor beta chains follows, all from one sample in a study of T cell responses to AZD1222 COVID-19 vaccine. Only in-frame clones appear in the TCRdb table, and some are missing; sequencing was by immunoSEQ multiplex PCR. The table shows roughly 180,000 clones, with 90% occurring only once. The material sequenced was peripheral blood, taken on day 0 of AZD1222 vaccination. The origin of the receptors is an adult in good health. Each CDR3 is given with its conserved first and last residue. A D gene is named only where the DNA matches it firmly. Rows give clone size only sometimes, using once, few, many, or a class for an expanded clone.

TRBV20-1	TRBJ2-3	TRBD2	NA	TGCAGTGCACCGACTAGCGGGAGAACGTATTTT	CSAPTSGRTYF
TRBV11-2	TRBJ2-1	NA	NA	TGTGCCAGCAGCTTAGAAAAGGGGTATGAGCAGTTCTTC	CASSLEKGYEQFF
TRBV5-1	TRBJ2-7	NA	NA	TGCGCCAGCAGAACAGAAGGTCAGCTACGCTTCGAGCAGTACTTC	CASRTEGQLRFEQYF
TRBV7-3	TRBJ1-1	TRBD1	NA	TGTGCCAGCAGCCTACGGACAGGTCCAGCTTTCTTT	CASSLRTGPAFF
TRBV10-3	TRBJ1-6	NA	NA	TGTGCCATCAGTGGCAATCGGGGCCTCCCGGTCCCCGTCGAGAATTCACCCCTCCACTTT	CAISGNRGLPVPVENSPLHF
TRBV6-1	TRBJ1-3	TRBD1	NA	TGTGCCAGCAGTGAAGTTGCTCAGGGGGGAAGAAACACCATATATTTT	CASSEVAQGGRNTIYF
TRBV5-5	TRBJ2-7	NA	few	TGTGCCAGCAGCTTGGCGTTCGGGGGTCACTACGAGCAGTACTTC	CASSLAFGGHYEQYF
TRBV5-1	TRBJ1-3	NA	NA	TGCGCCAGCAGGACCGGGAGTTCAGGAAACACCATATATTTT	CASRTGSSGNTIYF
TRBV7-9	TRBJ2-3	NA	NA	TGTGCCAGCAGCTTAGGGGGACGCGGCACAGATACGCAGTATTTT	CASSLGGRGTDTQYF
TRBV7-2	TRBJ2-7	TRBD1	NA	TGTGCCAGCAGCTTAGCGCGGGGACAGGGGAGCTCCTACGAGCAGTACTTC	CASSLARGQGSSYEQYF